This T cell receptor beta chain was sequenced in a study of OX40 agonist ivuxolimab in advanced cancers. Findings and caveats of the study: The investigators did not determine what antigen specificity the expanded peripheral T cells had.

Generated by immunoSEQ multiplex PCR, the TCRdb table keeps only in-frame clones and is missing some. The data contain roughly 60,000 clones, about nine tenths of them seen just once; the ten biggest clones take up just under 25%. This CDR3 contains 16 residues. V was pared by 1 base and J by 5 bases, with 16 bases between. The V gene's germline CDR1 is SGDLS and CDR2 YYNGEE. Of note for this clone: Its antigen is not identified.

This chain uses TRBV9 with TRBJ2-1; no definite D call. The sequence was obtained from an adult with an advanced solid tumor such as melanoma, head and neck, liver or kidney cancer. The input for sequencing was CD4+ or CD8+ T cells sorted from blood, taken in a trial of the OX40 agonist ivuxolimab. For the CDR3, the DNA is TGTGCCAGCAGCGTATTCGCGACCCACGCTAACAATGAGCAGTTCTTC. Its translation is CASSVFATHANNEQFF.